This T cell receptor beta chain was documented in a study of T cell repertoires in cytomegalovirus infection. TCRdb used MiXCR to reprocess the reads, holding one entry per CDR3 protein. There are about 310,000 distinct CDR3 sequences in the sample; 25% occur only once, and 10% to 15% lies in the top ten. A note on this clonotype: The antigen remains undetermined.

Sequencing was performed on cultured PBMCs, taken from culture after CMV antigen stimulation. This TCR was sampled from a human donor in good health (CMV status not recorded). Some clones in this sample may be carry-over from other donors' samples.

CDR3 loop: CASSLMTSGSYEQYF. The DNA of the CDR3 is TGTGCCAGCAGCTTAATGACTAGCGGGAGTTACGAGCAGTACTTC. The chain is built from TRBV13 and TRBJ2-7, with TRBD2 matching 12 bases. The germline V gene has CDR1 PRHDT and CDR2 FYEKMQ (reference sequence). V lost 2 bases to trimming and J lost 4 bases; unmatched junction nucleotides: 3. CDR3 size: 15 residues.